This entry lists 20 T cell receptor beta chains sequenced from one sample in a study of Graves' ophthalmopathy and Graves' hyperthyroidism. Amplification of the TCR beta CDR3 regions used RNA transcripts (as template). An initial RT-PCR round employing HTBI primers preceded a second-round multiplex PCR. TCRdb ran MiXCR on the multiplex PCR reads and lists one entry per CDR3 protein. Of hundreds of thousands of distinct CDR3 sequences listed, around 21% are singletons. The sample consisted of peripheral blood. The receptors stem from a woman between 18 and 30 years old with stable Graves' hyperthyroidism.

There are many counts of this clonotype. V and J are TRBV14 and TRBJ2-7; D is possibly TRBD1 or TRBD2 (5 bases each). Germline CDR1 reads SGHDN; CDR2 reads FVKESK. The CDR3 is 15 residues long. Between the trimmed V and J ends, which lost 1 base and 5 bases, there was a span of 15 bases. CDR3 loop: CASSQVDRGEDEQYF. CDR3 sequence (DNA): TGTGCCAGCAGCCAAGTTGATAGAGGGGAAGACGAGCAGTACTTC.

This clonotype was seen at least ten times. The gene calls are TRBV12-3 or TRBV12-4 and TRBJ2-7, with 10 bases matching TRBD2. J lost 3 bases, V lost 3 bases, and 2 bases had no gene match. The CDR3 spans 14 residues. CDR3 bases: TGTGCCAGCAGTTTGGGACTAGCGAGCTACGAGCAGTACTTC. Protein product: CASSLGLASYEQYF.

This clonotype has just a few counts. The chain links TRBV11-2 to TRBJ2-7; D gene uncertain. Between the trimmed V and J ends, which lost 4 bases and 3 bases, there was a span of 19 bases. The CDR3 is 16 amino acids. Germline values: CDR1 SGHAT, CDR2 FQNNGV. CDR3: CASSSPVTGPFYEQYF. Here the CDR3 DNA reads TGTGCCAGCAGCTCCCCTGTCACCGGGCCTTTCTACGAGCAGTACTTC.

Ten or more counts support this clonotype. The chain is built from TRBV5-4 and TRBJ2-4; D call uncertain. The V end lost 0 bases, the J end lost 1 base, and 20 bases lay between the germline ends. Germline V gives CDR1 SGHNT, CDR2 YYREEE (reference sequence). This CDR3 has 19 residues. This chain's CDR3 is CASSLGVRVVRMAKNIQYF. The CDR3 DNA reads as TGTGCCAGCAGCTTGGGGGTCAGAGTCGTCCGGATGGCCAAAAACATTCAGTACTTC. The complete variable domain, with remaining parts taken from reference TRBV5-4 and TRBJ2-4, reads ETGVTQSPTHLIKTRGQQVTLRCSSQSGHNTVSWYQQALGQGPQFIFQYYREEENGRGNFPPRFSGLQFPNYSSELNVNALELDDSALYLCASSLGVRVVRMAKNIQYFGAGTRLSVL.

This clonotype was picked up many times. In nucleotides, the CDR3 is TGTGCCAGCAGTTTTAACATGAACACTGAAGCTTTCTTT. Encoded protein: CASSFNMNTEAFF. The chain has TRBV28 and TRBJ1-1; D remains ambiguous. The CDR3 covers 13 residues. From germline, CDR1 is MDHEN and CDR2 SYDVKM. Deletions cut 3 bases from V and 0 bases from J, with 5 bases between.

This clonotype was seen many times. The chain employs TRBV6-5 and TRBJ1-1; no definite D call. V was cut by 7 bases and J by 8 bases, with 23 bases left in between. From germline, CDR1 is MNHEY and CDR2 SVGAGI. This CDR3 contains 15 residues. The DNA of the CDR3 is TGTGCCAGCACGAGACGGAGAACGGAAAAACAAGAAGCTTTCTTT. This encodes CASTRRRTEKQEAFF.

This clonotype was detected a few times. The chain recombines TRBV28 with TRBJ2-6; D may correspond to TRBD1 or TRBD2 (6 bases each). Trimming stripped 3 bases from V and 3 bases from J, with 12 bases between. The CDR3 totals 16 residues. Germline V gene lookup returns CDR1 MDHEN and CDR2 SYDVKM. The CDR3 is CASSLEGGGGANVLTF. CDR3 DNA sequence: TGTGCCAGCAGTTTGGAAGGGGGAGGTGGGGCCAACGTCCTGACTTTC.

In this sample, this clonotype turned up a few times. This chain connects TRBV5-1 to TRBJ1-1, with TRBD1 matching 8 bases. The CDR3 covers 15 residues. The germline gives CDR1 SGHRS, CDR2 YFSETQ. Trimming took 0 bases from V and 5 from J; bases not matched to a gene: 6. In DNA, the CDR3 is TGCGCCAGCAGCTTGGCCGGGACAGGAACTACTGAAGCTTTCTTT. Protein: CASSLAGTGTTEAFF.

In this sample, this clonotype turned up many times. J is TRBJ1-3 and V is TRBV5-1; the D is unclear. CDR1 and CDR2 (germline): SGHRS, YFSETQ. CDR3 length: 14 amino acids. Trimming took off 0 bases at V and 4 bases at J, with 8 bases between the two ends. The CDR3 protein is CASSLEPGGNTIYF. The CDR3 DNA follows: TGCGCCAGCAGCTTGGAACCCGGAGGAAACACCATATATTTT. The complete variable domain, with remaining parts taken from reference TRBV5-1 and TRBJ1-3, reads KAGVTQTPRYLIKTRGQQVTLSCSPISGHRSVSWYQQTPGQGLQFLFEYFSETQRNKGNFPGRFSGRQFSNSRSEMNVSTLELGDSALYLCASSLEPGGNTIYFGEGSWLTVV.

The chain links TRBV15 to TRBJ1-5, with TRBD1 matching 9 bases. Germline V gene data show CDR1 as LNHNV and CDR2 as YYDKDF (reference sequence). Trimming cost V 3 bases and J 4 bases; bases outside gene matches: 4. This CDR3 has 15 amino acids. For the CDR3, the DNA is TGTGCCACCAGCAGCCCGGGACAGGGTAATCAGCCCCAGCATTTT. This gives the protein CATSSPGQGNQPQHF.

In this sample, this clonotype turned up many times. The CDR3 loop is CSVEGGNSGNTIYF. The CDR3 DNA is TGCAGCGTTGAGGGTGGGAACTCTGGAAACACCATATATTTT. The chain couples TRBV29-1 to TRBJ1-3; D remains ambiguous. The germline V gene has CDR1 SQVTM and CDR2 ANQGSEA. CDR3 length: 14 amino acids. Trimming stripped 3 bases from V and 0 bases from J, with 9 bases between. Filled out from reference TRBV29-1 and TRBJ1-3, the complete variable domain reads SAVISQKPSRDICQRGTSLTIQCQVDSQVTMMFWYRQQPGQSLTLIATANQGSEATYESGFVIDKFPISRPNLTFSTLTVSNMSPEDSSIYLCSVEGGNSGNTIYFGEGSWLTVV.

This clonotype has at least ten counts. CDR3 in DNA: TGCAGTGCTAGAGATGGGGGTTCCACCGGGGAGCTGTTTTTT. This translates into CSARDGGSTGELFF. This chain uses TRBV20-1 with TRBJ2-2, with D perhaps being TRBD1 or TRBD2 (5 bases each). V was shortened by 0 bases and J by 4 bases, with 9 bases between the two germline ends. The CDR3 contains 14 residues. CDR1 is DFQATT and CDR2 is SNEGSKA in the germline V gene (reference sequence).

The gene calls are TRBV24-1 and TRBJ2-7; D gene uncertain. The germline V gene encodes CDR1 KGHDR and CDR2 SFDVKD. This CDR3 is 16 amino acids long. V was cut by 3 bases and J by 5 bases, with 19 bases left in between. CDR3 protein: CATSDPRRQINDEQYF. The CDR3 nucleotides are TGTGCCACCAGTGATCCCCGGCGGCAGATAAACGACGAGCAGTACTTC.

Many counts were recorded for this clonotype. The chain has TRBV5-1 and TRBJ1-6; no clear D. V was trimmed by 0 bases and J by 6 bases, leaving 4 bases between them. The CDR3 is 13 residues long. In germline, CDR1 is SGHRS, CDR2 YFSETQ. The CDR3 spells CASSLELNSPLHF. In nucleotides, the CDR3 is TGCGCCAGCAGCTTGGAGCTTAATTCACCCCTCCACTTT.

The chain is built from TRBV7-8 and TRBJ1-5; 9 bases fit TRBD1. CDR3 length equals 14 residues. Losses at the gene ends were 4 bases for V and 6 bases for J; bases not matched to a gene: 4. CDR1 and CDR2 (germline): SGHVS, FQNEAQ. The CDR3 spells CASSYPGQGQPQHF. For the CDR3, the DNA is TGTGCCAGCAGCTATCCGGGACAGGGTCAGCCCCAGCATTTT.

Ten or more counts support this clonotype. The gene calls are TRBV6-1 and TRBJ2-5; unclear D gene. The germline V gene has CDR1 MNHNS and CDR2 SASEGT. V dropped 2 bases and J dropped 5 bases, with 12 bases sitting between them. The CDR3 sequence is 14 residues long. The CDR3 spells CASSERNWAETQYF. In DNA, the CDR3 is TGTGCCAGCAGTGAAAGGAACTGGGCGGAGACCCAGTACTTC.

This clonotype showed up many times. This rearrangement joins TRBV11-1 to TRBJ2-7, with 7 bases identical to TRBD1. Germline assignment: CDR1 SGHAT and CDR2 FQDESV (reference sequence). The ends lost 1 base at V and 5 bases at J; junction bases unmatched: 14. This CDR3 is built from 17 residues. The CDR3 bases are TGTGCCAGCAGCTTAGTTTCCCTAGCCGGGACAGAAAACGAGCAGTACTTC. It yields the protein CASSLVSLAGTENEQYF.

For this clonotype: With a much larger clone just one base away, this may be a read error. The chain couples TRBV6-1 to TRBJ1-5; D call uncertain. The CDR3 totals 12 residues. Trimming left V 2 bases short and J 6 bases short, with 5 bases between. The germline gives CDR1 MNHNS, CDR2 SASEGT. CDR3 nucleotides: TGTGCCAGCAGTGAACGGTCTCAGCCCCAGCATTTT. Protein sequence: CASSERSQPQHF.

CDR3 in amino acids: CASSEVLGTEAFF. In nucleotides, the CDR3 is TGTGCCAGCTCAGAGGTTCTGGGCACTGAAGCTTTCTTT. V and J are TRBV6-1 and TRBJ1-1; D is uncertain. CDR3 size: 13 residues. The V and J ends lost 8 bases and 4 bases respectively, with 14 bases between them. CDR1 MNHNS and CDR2 SASEGT come from the germline V gene.

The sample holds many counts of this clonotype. Here the CDR3 DNA reads TGTGCCAGCAGTTACGCAAGGACTAGCGGGAAGTACGACTTTGAGCAGTACTTC. It yields the protein CASSYARTSGKYDFEQYF. The J gene is TRBJ2-7, the V gene TRBV6-2 or TRBV6-3, with TRBD2 matching over 12 bases. The germline V gene encodes CDR1 MNHEY and CDR2 SVGEGT. This CDR3 has 18 amino acids. V shed 2 bases, J shed 7 bases, and the junction held 15 bases outside the gene matches.